The entry that follows covers one T cell receptor beta chain sequence. Its matching antigen is unknown. In germline, CDR1 is SQVTM, CDR2 ANQGSEA. V lost 1 base to trimming and J lost 3 bases, with 13 bases between them. The CDR3 contains 14 residues. These data come from a study of shared clonotypes between healthy human individuals. In the study overall: Serving as donors were a couple of women and three men, whose ages spanned 18 to 49. CD4 naive and CD4 memory each took three plates per donor, while CD8 naive took two and CD8 memory one.

Only in-frame clones appear in the TCRdb table, and some are missing; sequencing was by immunoSEQ multiplex PCR. The profile shows about 1.5 million clones, roughly 98% of them singletons. Study-level findings and limits: Rarefaction exposed incomplete sorted-subset sequencing despite large depth. Several donors showed sharing of approximately 5% of naive CD4 clonotypes.

The genes are TRBV29-1 and TRBJ2-7; D is undetermined. The sample comprised naive CD4+ T cells sorted from blood. The sample's subset: CD45RA+ positively selected. The receptor's source is a man in his thirties or forties in good health. The CDR3 DNA follows: TGCAGCGTTGAAGGGGAAGGGATAGGCTACGAGCAGTACTTC. Translation: CSVEGEGIGYEQYF.